These T cell receptor beta chains were read from a single sample in a study of radiotherapy plus CTLA-4 blockade in lung cancer. Here immunoSEQ multiplex PCR was the method, and the copy in TCRdb shows in-frame clones only, minus some. The profile covers about 110,000 clones, with more than 75% appearing a single time and under 3% taken by the ten largest. Sequenced material: peripheral blood, taken from a patient treated with radiotherapy plus ipilimumab. The receptors here all came from a human donor with non-small cell lung cancer that progressed on radiotherapy plus ipilimumab. Some clones in this sample may be carry-over from other donors' samples. Both conserved end residues are part of each CDR3. A D gene is named only where the DNA matches it firmly. Size values are once, few and many counts, or a class for expanded clones, and some rows have none.

V gene	J gene	clone size	D gene	CDR3 DNA	CDR3 protein
TRBV5-1	TRBJ2-2	few	TRBD2	TGCGCCAGCGCGAAACTAGCGGGGGGTGTCACCGGGGAGCTGTTTTTT	CASAKLAGGVTGELFF
TRBV19	TRBJ2-7	NA	NA	TGTGCCAGTAGTATCGGGACAAATTGGTTCTACGAGCAGTACTTC	CASSIGTNWFYEQYF
TRBV18	TRBJ2-5	NA	TRBD2	TGTGCCAGCACGGGGGGTAGGGACTCTCAAGAGACCCAGTACTTC	CASTGGRDSQETQYF
TRBV11-1	TRBJ1-4	NA	TRBD1	TGTGCCAGCAGCGGGCGAGGGACAGCGGGTGAAAAACTGTTTTTT	CASSGRGTAGEKLFF
TRBV5-1	TRBJ2-5	NA	TRBD1	TGCGCCAGCAGCTTGGCCGGGACAGGGGAAGAGACCCAGTACTTC	CASSLAGTGEETQYF
TRBV4-3	TRBJ1-1	once	NA	TGCGCCAGCAGCCCGGGACCGCAACTCGGGACTCCTGAAGCTTTCTTT	CASSPGPQLGTPEAFF
TRBV2	TRBJ2-7	NA	NA	TGTGCCAGCAGTGATTTGGCAGGGGGGGACGAGCAGTACTTC	CASSDLAGGDEQYF
TRBV9	TRBJ2-3	NA	NA	TGTGCCAGCAGCGGAACGCGGACACGGGGGGCGCTTACAGATACGCAGTATTTT	CASSGTRTRGALTDTQYF
TRBV6-6	TRBJ2-7	few	TRBD1	TGTGCCAGCAATCCGGGACAGGGAGACTACGAGCAGTACTTC	CASNPGQGDYEQYF
TRBV9	TRBJ1-1	NA	TRBD1	TGTGCCAGCAGCGTGCAGACAGGGGGCACTGAAGCTTTCTTT	CASSVQTGGTEAFF
TRBV18	TRBJ1-3	NA	NA	TGTGCCAGCTCACCCCAGACAGGCTCTGGAAACACCATATATTTT	CASSPQTGSGNTIYF
TRBV19	TRBJ2-7	NA	TRBD1	TGTGCCACCCGAAGGGACAGTACGTCCTACGAGCAGTACTTC	CATRRDSTSYEQYF
TRBV5-4	TRBJ1-2	NA	NA	TGTGCCAGCAGCTCACAGGGTAGCCGTAACTATGGCTACACCTTC	CASSSQGSRNYGYTF
TRBV6-1	TRBJ1-1	NA	TRBD1	TGTGCCAGCAGTGCCCACAGGGGGCTTTCGACTGAAGCTTTCTTT	CASSAHRGLSTEAFF
TRBV9	TRBJ1-2	few	TRBD1	TGTGCCAGCAGCGTAGGCAGGGGGAGTAACTATGGCTACACCTTC	CASSVGRGSNYGYTF
TRBV18	TRBJ2-2	NA	NA	TGTGCCAGCTCACCACCGGCCCGGTCGAACACCGGGGAGCTGTTTTTT	CASSPPARSNTGELFF
TRBV18	TRBJ2-1	NA	TRBD2	TGTGCCAGCTCACTCGGGGGGGATTACAATGAGCAGTTCTTC	CASSLGGDYNEQFF
TRBV5-1	TRBJ2-1	NA	NA	TGCGCCAGCATGGGGCAGGATGAGCAGTTCTTC	CASMGQDEQFF
TRBV7-2	TRBJ2-3	once	TRBD2	TGTGCCAGCAGCCGGGGGGGTCCTAGCACAGATACGCAGTATTTT	CASSRGGPSTDTQYF
TRBV29-1	TRBJ2-3	NA	NA	TGCAGCGCCTCAAGGGGGGACTCCAGGGGCACAGATACGCAGTATTTT	CSASRGDSRGTDTQYF
TRBV27	TRBJ1-5	NA	NA	TGTGCCAGCAGTTTAAGGCAGTGGAATCAGCCCCAGCATTTT	CASSLRQWNQPQHF
TRBV7-2	TRBJ1-2	NA	NA	TGTGCCAGCAGCTCCCCCACCCTCCGGGGGGATGGCTACACCTTC	CASSSPTLRGDGYTF
TRBV18	TRBJ1-2	NA	NA	TGTGCCAGCTCACCGGACCTAGAGGATACCTATGGCTACACCTTC	CASSPDLEDTYGYTF
TRBV4-3	TRBJ2-7	NA	TRBD1	TGCGCCAGCAGCCAAGATGGGGGACAGTCCTACGAGCAGTACTTC	CASSQDGGQSYEQYF
TRBV6-5	TRBJ1-1	NA	NA	TGTGCCAGCAGTTTGCTCAGGGTCACTGAAGCTTTCTTT	CASSLLRVTEAFF
TRBV4-2	TRBJ2-5	NA	NA	TGTGCCAGCAGCCACTTACAAGATCTCCAAGAGACCCAGTACTTC	CASSHLQDLQETQYF